A selection of T cell receptor beta chains follows, all from one sample in a study of T cell clusters in autoimmune cytopenias. TCRdb reprocessed the multiplex PCR reads and keeps a single row for each CDR3 protein, giving no DNA. This sample's clone table lists roughly 7,500 distinct CDR3 sequences. The sequenced sample was peripheral blood. All receptors derive from a human donor with an autoimmune cytopenia or autoimmune hepatitis (not recorded which). The CDR3 runs from the conserved cysteine through the conserved F or W. The size entry is marked missing in some rows and otherwise reads once, few, many or a size class.

v_gene: TRBV7-2
j_gene: TRBJ2-6
abundance: -
CDR3aa: CASSASGGAAGANVLTF

v_gene: TRBV20-1
j_gene: TRBJ1-1
abundance: -
CDR3aa: CSASAGAPESGEAFF

v_gene: TRBV18
j_gene: TRBJ2-3
abundance: -
CDR3aa: CASSPPARSTDTQYF

v_gene: TRBV18
j_gene: TRBJ1-2
abundance: medium-sized
CDR3aa: CASSDGGRIGYTF

v_gene: TRBV5-1
j_gene: TRBJ1-2
abundance: -
CDR3aa: CASSYPRTGGIPNYGYTF

v_gene: TRBV27
j_gene: TRBJ2-1
abundance: medium-sized
CDR3aa: CASSISSGGAGGNEQFF

v_gene: TRBV7-9
j_gene: TRBJ1-5
abundance: -
CDR3aa: CASSRTAAGNQPQHF

v_gene: TRBV6-6
j_gene: TRBJ2-3
abundance: medium-sized
CDR3aa: CASSFGDTDTQYF

v_gene: TRBV20-1
j_gene: TRBJ1-5
abundance: -
CDR3aa: CSARGQVSNQPQHF

v_gene: TRBV12-3/TRBV12-4
j_gene: TRBJ1-6
abundance: medium-sized
CDR3aa: CASSSRQGGNSPLHF

v_gene: TRBV30
j_gene: TRBJ1-2
abundance: medium-sized
CDR3aa: CAWGRDRPIGYTF

v_gene: TRBV20-1
j_gene: TRBJ2-3
abundance: -
CDR3aa: CSARGSSLVTDTQYF

v_gene: TRBV6-1
j_gene: TRBJ1-5
abundance: medium-sized
CDR3aa: CASSEPTDSNQPQHF

v_gene: TRBV5-5
j_gene: TRBJ1-1
abundance: -
CDR3aa: CASSPRDRENTEAFF

v_gene: TRBV12-3/TRBV12-4
j_gene: TRBJ1-4
abundance: medium-sized
CDR3aa: CASGEGWLREKLFF

v_gene: TRBV20-1
j_gene: TRBJ1-5
abundance: -
CDR3aa: CSADQDRGLDQPQHF

v_gene: TRBV18
j_gene: TRBJ1-2
abundance: -
CDR3aa: CASSPSPLYGYTF

v_gene: TRBV27
j_gene: TRBJ2-7
abundance: medium-sized
CDR3aa: CASSFGQAPHYYEQYF

v_gene: TRBV30
j_gene: TRBJ2-1
abundance: medium-sized
CDR3aa: CAWSVWGSEGNEQFF

v_gene: TRBV18
j_gene: TRBJ2-1
abundance: medium-sized
CDR3aa: CASSPPRGRRGVNEQFF

v_gene: TRBV29-1
j_gene: TRBJ2-5
abundance: medium-sized
CDR3aa: CSLRQGQETQYF

v_gene: TRBV19
j_gene: TRBJ2-1
abundance: medium-sized
CDR3aa: CASSTGQGNYNEQFF

v_gene: TRBV6-5
j_gene: TRBJ1-2
abundance: medium-sized
CDR3aa: CASSYADNRGQLYGYTF

v_gene: TRBV6-5
j_gene: TRBJ2-5
abundance: medium-sized
CDR3aa: CASSYNTRGTEGQYF

v_gene: TRBV29-1
j_gene: TRBJ2-7
abundance: medium-sized
CDR3aa: CSARGSSGANEQYF

v_gene: TRBV29-1
j_gene: TRBJ1-2
abundance: medium-sized
CDR3aa: CSVVDSYDGYTF

v_gene: TRBV19
j_gene: TRBJ2-1
abundance: medium-sized
CDR3aa: CASSTRTSGGDNEQFF

v_gene: TRBV14
j_gene: TRBJ2-5
abundance: -
CDR3aa: CASSQWLAETQYF

v_gene: TRBV11-2
j_gene: TRBJ2-7
abundance: -
CDR3aa: CASSLGTAEQYF

v_gene: TRBV20-1
j_gene: TRBJ2-1
abundance: -
CDR3aa: CSASGSRNEQFF

v_gene: TRBV20-1
j_gene: TRBJ2-1
abundance: -
CDR3aa: CSARGWGGGYNEQFF

v_gene: TRBV12-3/TRBV12-4
j_gene: TRBJ2-3
abundance: medium-sized
CDR3aa: CASRTLPQNTQYF

v_gene: TRBV7-6
j_gene: TRBJ2-5
abundance: -
CDR3aa: CASSHDRGRETQYF

v_gene: TRBV6-1
j_gene: TRBJ1-6
abundance: medium-sized
CDR3aa: CASSEAQLYNSPLHF

v_gene: TRBV19
j_gene: TRBJ2-5
abundance: -
CDR3aa: CASSRQTGGAETQYF

v_gene: TRBV30
j_gene: TRBJ2-2
abundance: medium-sized
CDR3aa: CAWSVWAGELFF

v_gene: TRBV6-6
j_gene: TRBJ1-3
abundance: -
CDR3aa: CASSYPRGTGNTIYF

v_gene: TRBV6-2/TRBV6-3
j_gene: TRBJ2-1
abundance: medium-sized
CDR3aa: CASSSFTSGDYNEQFF

v_gene: TRBV6-1
j_gene: TRBJ2-1
abundance: medium-sized
CDR3aa: CASREGGALEQFF

v_gene: TRBV20-1
j_gene: TRBJ2-7
abundance: -
CDR3aa: CSARLGGVDYEQYF

v_gene: TRBV18
j_gene: TRBJ1-1
abundance: medium-sized
CDR3aa: CASSWGENTEAFF

v_gene: TRBV20-1
j_gene: TRBJ2-7
abundance: -
CDR3aa: CSARAVLQGNEQYF

v_gene: TRBV27
j_gene: TRBJ1-2
abundance: medium-sized
CDR3aa: CASSFYVNYGYTF

v_gene: TRBV20-1
j_gene: TRBJ1-3
abundance: -
CDR3aa: CSARVRGTAGNTIYF

v_gene: TRBV5-3
j_gene: TRBJ1-2
abundance: -
CDR3aa: CARTIGRNYGYTF

v_gene: TRBV5-1
j_gene: TRBJ2-1
abundance: -
CDR3aa: CASSLTDRENNEQFF

v_gene: TRBV27
j_gene: TRBJ1-4
abundance: medium-sized
CDR3aa: CASSFKGQTNEKLFF

v_gene: TRBV6-1
j_gene: TRBJ1-1
abundance: -
CDR3aa: CASSEGGRAFF

v_gene: TRBV6-2/TRBV6-3
j_gene: TRBJ1-2
abundance: -
CDR3aa: CASSYEIESNYGYTF

v_gene: TRBV20-1
j_gene: TRBJ2-3
abundance: -
CDR3aa: CSVPWASGRATDTQYF

v_gene: TRBV12-3/TRBV12-4
j_gene: TRBJ2-1
abundance: medium-sized
CDR3aa: CASTHGGGGEQFF

v_gene: TRBV24-1
j_gene: TRBJ2-3
abundance: -
CDR3aa: CATSDLKRGGTDTQYF

v_gene: TRBV7-2
j_gene: TRBJ2-2
abundance: -
CDR3aa: CASSRRTSGDTGELFF

v_gene: TRBV13
j_gene: TRBJ1-1
abundance: -
CDR3aa: CASSLPGGGTEAFF